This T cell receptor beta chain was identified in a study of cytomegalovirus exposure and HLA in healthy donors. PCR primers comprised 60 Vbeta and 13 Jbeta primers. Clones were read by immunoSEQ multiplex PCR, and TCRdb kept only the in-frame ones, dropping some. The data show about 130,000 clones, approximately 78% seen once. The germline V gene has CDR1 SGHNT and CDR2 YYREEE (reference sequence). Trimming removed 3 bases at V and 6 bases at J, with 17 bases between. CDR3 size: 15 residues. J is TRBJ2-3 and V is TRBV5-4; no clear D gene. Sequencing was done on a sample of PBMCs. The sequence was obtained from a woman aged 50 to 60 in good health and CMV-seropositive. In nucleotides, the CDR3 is TGTGCCAGCAGCTCCAAGTCGTCCGAACTTGATACGCAGTATTTT. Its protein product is CASSSKSSELDTQYF.